A selection of T cell receptor beta chains follows, all from one sample in a study of blood T cell repertoires in COVID-19. The assay was immunoSEQ multiplex PCR, and TCRdb's table has in-frame clones only and misses some. The data hold about 360,000 clones, with around 84% observed a single time. The material sequenced was peripheral blood. The receptor source for this set is a human donor in a cohort sampled during active COVID-19. CDR3s include the opening cysteine and the closing phenylalanine or tryptophan. A D gene is named only where the DNA matches it firmly. Clone size is given for some rows only: seen once, a few or many times, or a class if the clone is expanded.

d_gene: -
len: 16
v_gene: TRBV4-2
abundance: -
j_gene: TRBJ2-5
CDR3nt: TGTGCCAGCAGCCAAGATCTGGAGGGGCGAGGGGAGACCCAGTACTTC
CDR3aa: CASSQDLEGRGETQYF

d_gene: TRBD1
len: 14
v_gene: TRBV7-3
abundance: -
j_gene: TRBJ1-1
CDR3nt: TGTGCCAGCAGCCCATATCCTACAGGGGCTGAAGCTTTCTTT
CDR3aa: CASSPYPTGAEAFF

d_gene: -
len: 14
v_gene: TRBV2
abundance: -
j_gene: TRBJ1-1
CDR3nt: TGTGCCAGCAGTGAGTCGACAGTCGGCACTGAAGCTTTCTTT
CDR3aa: CASSESTVGTEAFF

d_gene: -
len: 14
v_gene: TRBV4-1
abundance: -
j_gene: TRBJ1-2
CDR3nt: TGCGCCAGCACGTACAGGGTAGATTTTCAGGGCTACACCTTC
CDR3aa: CASTYRVDFQGYTF

d_gene: -
len: 11
v_gene: TRBV30
abundance: -
j_gene: TRBJ2-1
CDR3nt: TGTGCCTTTAGACTTTACAATGAGCAGTTCTTC
CDR3aa: CAFRLYNEQFF

d_gene: -
len: 15
v_gene: TRBV7-8
abundance: -
j_gene: TRBJ1-2
CDR3nt: TGTGCCAGCAGCTTAGCACAGGGCCTTGTAGGTGGCTACACCTTC
CDR3aa: CASSLAQGLVGGYTF

d_gene: TRBD1
len: 14
v_gene: TRBV2
abundance: -
j_gene: TRBJ1-5
CDR3nt: TGTGCCAGCAGTCTGACAGGGGGCTTTCAGCCCCAGCATTTT
CDR3aa: CASSLTGGFQPQHF

d_gene: -
len: 16
v_gene: TRBV4-2
abundance: -
j_gene: TRBJ1-2
CDR3nt: TGTGCCAGCAGCCAAGATTTAGAAGGGAGAAGAGGTGGCTACACCTTC
CDR3aa: CASSQDLEGRRGGYTF

d_gene: TRBD1
len: 14
v_gene: TRBV27
abundance: -
j_gene: TRBJ2-7
CDR3nt: TGTGCCAGCAGTCTCGACAGGGGCGCAGGGGAGCAGTACTTC
CDR3aa: CASSLDRGAGEQYF

d_gene: TRBD1
len: 12
v_gene: TRBV5-1
abundance: -
j_gene: TRBJ2-7
CDR3nt: TGCGCCAGTCGGGACAGACCCTACGAGCAGTACTTC
CDR3aa: CASRDRPYEQYF

d_gene: TRBD2
len: 17
v_gene: TRBV7-2
abundance: -
j_gene: TRBJ2-5
CDR3nt: TGTGCCAGCAGCTTGGGACTAGCGGCACAAAGCCGGGAGACCCAGTACTTC
CDR3aa: CASSLGLAAQSRETQYF

d_gene: TRBD2
len: 19
v_gene: TRBV2
abundance: -
j_gene: TRBJ2-3
CDR3nt: TGTGCCAGCAGCAGTGAAATCCGGACTAGCGGGAGATACACAGATACGCAGTATTTT
CDR3aa: CASSSEIRTSGRYTDTQYF

d_gene: -
len: 11
v_gene: TRBV20-1
abundance: -
j_gene: TRBJ2-1
CDR3nt: TGCAGTGCTAGCCGCGGCCATGAGCAGTTCTTC
CDR3aa: CSASRGHEQFF

d_gene: TRBD1
len: 16
v_gene: TRBV6-5
abundance: -
j_gene: TRBJ1-1
CDR3nt: TGTGCCAGCAGTTACTTCAGGGGGCTGGGAAACACTGAAGCTTTCTTT
CDR3aa: CASSYFRGLGNTEAFF

d_gene: -
len: 16
v_gene: TRBV3-1/TRBV3-2
abundance: -
j_gene: TRBJ2-2
CDR3nt: TGTGCCAGCAGCCCTCTCACTCCGACTCACACCGGGGAGCTGTTTTTT
CDR3aa: CASSPLTPTHTGELFF

d_gene: -
len: 14
v_gene: TRBV3-1/TRBV3-2
abundance: few
j_gene: TRBJ2-3
CDR3nt: TGTGCCAGCAGCCATGGCAGGGAGGCAGATACGCAGTATTTT
CDR3aa: CASSHGREADTQYF

d_gene: -
len: 14
v_gene: TRBV7-7
abundance: -
j_gene: TRBJ2-2
CDR3nt: TGTGCCAGCAGCGCCGGCCGGGGCACCGGGGAGCTGTTTTTT
CDR3aa: CASSAGRGTGELFF

d_gene: TRBD1
len: 15
v_gene: TRBV6-1
abundance: -
j_gene: TRBJ1-4
CDR3nt: TGTGCCAGCAGTGATGGGGGACAGGGCAGTGAAAAACTGTTTTTT
CDR3aa: CASSDGGQGSEKLFF

d_gene: TRBD1
len: 14
v_gene: TRBV27
abundance: -
j_gene: TRBJ2-7
CDR3nt: TGTGCCAGCAGGGCCGGGACAGGGGTTAGCGAGCAGTACTTC
CDR3aa: CASRAGTGVSEQYF

d_gene: -
len: 14
v_gene: TRBV6-2/TRBV6-3
abundance: -
j_gene: TRBJ2-1
CDR3nt: TGTGCCAGCAGTAGACTTAGCTCCTACAATGAGCAGTTCTTC
CDR3aa: CASSRLSSYNEQFF

d_gene: -
len: 13
v_gene: TRBV19
abundance: -
j_gene: TRBJ2-7
CDR3nt: TGTGCCAGTAGTTCGCCAGACTCCTACGAGCAGTACTTC
CDR3aa: CASSSPDSYEQYF

d_gene: TRBD2
len: 16
v_gene: TRBV5-1
abundance: -
j_gene: TRBJ2-3
CDR3nt: TGCGCCAGCAGCCCAACACTAGCGGGGGGTGCATATACGCAGTATTTT
CDR3aa: CASSPTLAGGAYTQYF

d_gene: -
len: 17
v_gene: TRBV19
abundance: -
j_gene: TRBJ2-6
CDR3nt: TGTGCCAGTAGTATGGACCCCCGGGGAACTGGGGCCAACGTCCTGACTTTC
CDR3aa: CASSMDPRGTGANVLTF

d_gene: TRBD2
len: 16
v_gene: TRBV4-1
abundance: -
j_gene: TRBJ2-4
CDR3nt: TGCGCCAGCAGCCACACCGGACTAGCGGGGGAAAACATTCAGTACTTC
CDR3aa: CASSHTGLAGENIQYF

d_gene: -
len: 14
v_gene: TRBV9
abundance: -
j_gene: TRBJ2-5
CDR3nt: TGTGCCAGCAGCGTAGTGGCTGGTGGAGAGACCCAGTACTTC
CDR3aa: CASSVVAGGETQYF

d_gene: TRBD1
len: 12
v_gene: TRBV5-6
abundance: -
j_gene: TRBJ1-1
CDR3nt: TGTGCCAGCAGTAACAGGGGCTGGCCAGCTTTCTTT
CDR3aa: CASSNRGWPAFF

d_gene: TRBD1
len: 14
v_gene: TRBV10-3
abundance: -
j_gene: TRBJ1-1
CDR3nt: TGTGCCATCAGTGAGAACAGGGGAGACACTGAAGCTTTCTTT
CDR3aa: CAISENRGDTEAFF

d_gene: -
len: 18
v_gene: TRBV11-3
abundance: few
j_gene: TRBJ2-6
CDR3nt: TGTGCCAGCAGCCTAGACACTTACGGTAACTCTGGGGCCAACGTCCTGACTTTC
CDR3aa: CASSLDTYGNSGANVLTF

d_gene: TRBD2
len: 19
v_gene: TRBV7-2
abundance: -
j_gene: TRBJ2-1
CDR3nt: TGTGCCAGCAGCTTAGGTAATAGCGGGAGGGCCTCCTATTACAATGAGCAGTTCTTC
CDR3aa: CASSLGNSGRASYYNEQFF

d_gene: -
len: 14
v_gene: TRBV28
abundance: -
j_gene: TRBJ1-5
CDR3nt: TGTGCCAGCACCCAAATATCAAGGGGTCAGCCCCAGCATTTT
CDR3aa: CASTQISRGQPQHF

d_gene: -
len: 14
v_gene: TRBV25-1
abundance: -
j_gene: TRBJ1-2
CDR3nt: TGTGCCAGCAGCGCCGCGGGATGGGGCTATGGCTACACCTTC
CDR3aa: CASSAAGWGYGYTF

d_gene: TRBD1
len: 15
v_gene: TRBV11-2
abundance: -
j_gene: TRBJ2-1
CDR3nt: TGTGCCAGCAGCTTCGGGCAGGGGGTTTACAATGAGCAGTTCTTC
CDR3aa: CASSFGQGVYNEQFF

d_gene: -
len: 16
v_gene: TRBV4-1
abundance: -
j_gene: TRBJ1-1
CDR3nt: TGCGCCAGCAAACTCGGAGGGGCCAACATGAACACTGAAGCTTTCTTT
CDR3aa: CASKLGGANMNTEAFF

d_gene: -
len: 12
v_gene: TRBV12-3/TRBV12-4
abundance: -
j_gene: TRBJ1-2
CDR3nt: TGTGCCAGCAGTTCAGGGATATATGGCTACACCTTC
CDR3aa: CASSSGIYGYTF

d_gene: TRBD1
len: 14
v_gene: TRBV2
abundance: -
j_gene: TRBJ1-5
CDR3nt: TGTGCCAGCAGTGAAGGGACAGGGGATCAGCCCCAGCATTTT
CDR3aa: CASSEGTGDQPQHF

d_gene: TRBD2
len: 15
v_gene: TRBV7-2
abundance: -
j_gene: TRBJ2-1
CDR3nt: TGTGCCAGCAGCCTTGTATACGGGGGGGCGAATGAGCAGTTCTTC
CDR3aa: CASSLVYGGANEQFF

d_gene: TRBD2
len: 14
v_gene: TRBV11-2
abundance: -
j_gene: TRBJ2-1
CDR3nt: TGTGCCAGCAGCTTAGAGCGGGAGGTTAATGAGCAGTTCTTC
CDR3aa: CASSLEREVNEQFF

d_gene: -
len: 15
v_gene: TRBV27
abundance: -
j_gene: TRBJ2-3
CDR3nt: TGTGCCAGCAGTTTAGTGGGACAAGGTGCAGATACGCAGTATTTT
CDR3aa: CASSLVGQGADTQYF

d_gene: TRBD2
len: 16
v_gene: TRBV20-1
abundance: -
j_gene: TRBJ2-7
CDR3nt: TGCAGTGCTAGTCGACTAGCGGCCCAAGCCCCCTACGAGCAGTACTTC
CDR3aa: CSASRLAAQAPYEQYF

d_gene: TRBD1
len: 14
v_gene: TRBV19
abundance: -
j_gene: TRBJ1-1
CDR3nt: TGTGCCAGTAGTCCCAGACAGGGTATCACTGAAGCTTTCTTT
CDR3aa: CASSPRQGITEAFF

d_gene: -
len: 16
v_gene: TRBV7-8
abundance: few
j_gene: TRBJ2-7
CDR3nt: TGTGCCAGCAGCTTCACAGGAAGCGCCTTCACCTACGAGCAGTACTTC
CDR3aa: CASSFTGSAFTYEQYF

d_gene: TRBD1
len: 15
v_gene: TRBV4-2
abundance: -
j_gene: TRBJ1-2
CDR3nt: TGTGCCAGCAGCCAAGAATGGGACAGAGTCTATGGCTACACCTTC
CDR3aa: CASSQEWDRVYGYTF

d_gene: -
len: 11
v_gene: TRBV29-1
abundance: -
j_gene: TRBJ2-3
CDR3nt: TGCAGCGTTGAACTAGCGGATACGCAGTATTTT
CDR3aa: CSVELADTQYF

d_gene: -
len: 17
v_gene: TRBV4-1
abundance: -
j_gene: TRBJ2-1
CDR3nt: TGCGCCAGCAGCCAAGATGCCCCTAGCGAGACATACAATGAGCAGTTCTTC
CDR3aa: CASSQDAPSETYNEQFF

d_gene: TRBD1
len: 14
v_gene: TRBV2
abundance: -
j_gene: TRBJ1-1
CDR3nt: TGTGCCAGCAGAGGGACAGGGGGGAACACTGAAGCTTTCTTT
CDR3aa: CASRGTGGNTEAFF

d_gene: -
len: 14
v_gene: TRBV2
abundance: -
j_gene: TRBJ2-5
CDR3nt: TGTGCCAGCAGGGAATTTAGTCACCAAGAGACCCAGTACTTC
CDR3aa: CASREFSHQETQYF

d_gene: TRBD1
len: 16
v_gene: TRBV28
abundance: -
j_gene: TRBJ2-2
CDR3nt: TGTGCCAGCAGTATCCCGGGACAGGGGGACACCGGGGAGCTGTTTTTT
CDR3aa: CASSIPGQGDTGELFF

d_gene: -
len: 15
v_gene: TRBV15
abundance: -
j_gene: TRBJ1-3
CDR3nt: TGTGCCACCAGCAGAGATCCCAGGGATGGAAACACCATATATTTT
CDR3aa: CATSRDPRDGNTIYF

d_gene: TRBD2
len: 14
v_gene: TRBV5-1
abundance: -
j_gene: TRBJ2-1
CDR3nt: TGCGCCAGCAACCCAGCGGGGGGAGGGAATGAGCAGTTCTTC
CDR3aa: CASNPAGGGNEQFF

d_gene: TRBD2
len: 18
v_gene: TRBV9
abundance: -
j_gene: TRBJ2-6
CDR3nt: TGTGCCAGCAGCGTAGGCTTAGCGGGAGTGGATGGGGCCAACGTCCTGACTTTC
CDR3aa: CASSVGLAGVDGANVLTF

d_gene: -
len: 16
v_gene: TRBV11-2
abundance: -
j_gene: TRBJ1-3
CDR3nt: TGTGCCAGCAGAGAGGGGCGGGGAACAACGGGAAACACCATATATTTT
CDR3aa: CASREGRGTTGNTIYF

d_gene: -
len: 16
v_gene: TRBV13
abundance: -
j_gene: TRBJ2-7
CDR3nt: TGTGCCAGCAGCTATAGGGGGGGCCTGATCTCCTACGAGCAGTACTTC
CDR3aa: CASSYRGGLISYEQYF

d_gene: TRBD1
len: 16
v_gene: TRBV6-4
abundance: -
j_gene: TRBJ1-6
CDR3nt: TGTGCCAGCACAGGGGGGCGACAATTCATCGATTCACCCCTCCACTTT
CDR3aa: CASTGGRQFIDSPLHF